Listed here are 26 T cell receptor beta chains from one sample, sequenced in a study of cytomegalovirus exposure and HLA in healthy donors. With 60 Vbeta and 13 Jbeta primers, the PCR was carried out. The protocol was immunoSEQ multiplex PCR, while the TCRdb copy is restricted to in-frame clones and leaves out a portion. Among approximately 170,000 clones listed, around four fifths were seen once. Sequences were obtained from PBMCs. The receptors here all came from a man aged 18 to 29 in good health and CMV-seropositive.

The chain employs TRBV6-1 and TRBJ2-7; D possibly corresponds to TRBD2 (5 bases). Germline-derived CDR1 and CDR2 are MNHNS and SASEGT. CDR3 length: 14 amino acids. Trimming took off 6 bases at V and 4 bases at J, with 16 bases between the two ends. The CDR3 DNA follows: TGTGCCAGCAGAATATCTAACGGGATTTACGAGCAGTACTTC. As protein: CASRISNGIYEQYF.

V is TRBV4-1 and J is TRBJ1-3, with D hard to call. Germline CDR1 and CDR2: MGHRA and YSYEKL. V was pared by 4 bases and J by 1 base, with 20 bases between. The CDR3 is made up of 18 amino acids. CDR3: CASSRLLMEGLSGNTIYF. In DNA form, the CDR3 reads TGCGCCAGCAGCCGGCTCCTCATGGAGGGTCTATCTGGAAACACCATATATTTT.

The CDR3 loop is CASRSPSGQHF. CDR3 bases: TGCGCCAGCAGATCACCCTCGGGACAGCATTTT. The V gene is TRBV5-1, the J gene TRBJ1-5; D gene unclear. The CDR3 consists of 11 residues. Trimming cost V 5 bases and J 13 bases, with 13 bases left between them. CDR1 SGHRS and CDR2 YFSETQ come from the germline V gene.

The rearrangement uses TRBV28 and TRBJ2-7, with TRBD1 matching over 7 bases. The germline CDR1 and CDR2 sequences are MDHEN and SYDVKM. The CDR3 is 16 residues long. With 6 bases clipped from V and 1 base from J, the junction kept 12 bases outside the gene matches. CDR3 DNA: TGTGCCAGCAGCTTCCCGCGAGCAGGGGGTTCCTACGAGCAGTACTTC. Protein: CASSFPRAGGSYEQYF.

J is TRBJ2-1 and V is TRBV15; perhaps TRBD1 as D (6 bases). Germline V CDR1 and CDR2: LNHNV, YYDKDF (reference sequence). This CDR3 has 17 amino acids. V shed 0 bases and J shed 0 bases, with 12 bases lying between them. The CDR3 region has the DNA TGTGCCACCAGCAGAGATATCCCAGGGGACTCCTACAATGAGCAGTTCTTC. This codes for CATSRDIPGDSYNEQFF.

CDR3 sequence (DNA): TGTGCCAGCAGCAGAATCACGGGAGCCTACGAGCAGTACTTC. The encoded protein is CASSRITGAYEQYF. The chain combines TRBV7-8 with TRBJ2-7; tentatively, D is TRBD2 (6 bases). Germline lookup yields CDR1 SGHVS and CDR2 FQNEAQ. The CDR3 has 14 amino acids. V dropped 5 bases and J dropped 2 bases, with 13 bases sitting between them.

The chain joins TRBV6-5 to TRBJ1-1; no definite D call. CDR1 is MNHEY, CDR2 SVGAGI, per germline. Between the trimmed V and J ends, which lost 6 bases and 8 bases, there was a span of 10 bases. The CDR3 has 11 residues. CDR3 protein: CASRSNSEAFF. The CDR3 region has the DNA TGTGCCAGCAGGTCAAACAGCGAAGCTTTCTTT.

A few counts support this clone. This chain uses TRBV7-2 with TRBJ2-1; possible D gene TRBD2, 5 bases. The CDR3 has 15 residues. Per the germline V gene, CDR1 is SGHTA and CDR2 is FQGNSA. The V end was cut by 5 bases, the J end by 6 bases, with 17 bases between. The CDR3 is CASSPGVGGSNEQFF. CDR3 nucleotide sequence: TGTGCCAGCAGCCCCGGGGTAGGAGGCTCCAATGAGCAGTTCTTC.

V is TRBV29-1 and J is TRBJ2-3; weak D call: TRBD2 (6 bases). V lost 4 bases, J lost 2 bases, and 13 bases lay in between. CDR3 length: 14 residues. CDR1 and CDR2 from the germline V gene are SQVTM and ANQGSEA. Written as DNA, the CDR3 is TGCAGCGTTGCGGTGGGGGGAAACACAGATACGCAGTATTTT. Translation gives CSVAVGGNTDTQYF.

The chain employs TRBV19 and TRBJ2-7; 7 bases fit TRBD1. With V trimmed by 3 bases and J by 2 bases, 7 bases remained unmatched. The CDR3 totals 15 residues. CDR1 and CDR2 (germline): LNHDA, SQIVND (reference sequence). In DNA, the CDR3 is TGTGCCAGTAGTATCACCGGGACAGAGACCTACGAGCAGTACTTC. The encoded protein is CASSITGTETYEQYF.

This chain joins TRBV4-1 and TRBJ1-5; 7 bases fit TRBD1. With 3 bases clipped from V and 2 bases from J, the junction kept 13 bases outside the gene matches. CDR3 length equals 18 residues. The germline V gene has CDR1 MGHRA and CDR2 YSYEKL. For the CDR3, the DNA is TGCGCCAGCAGCCACGTCGGACAGGTAAACGGAGGCAATCAGCCCCAGCATTTT. Amino acid sequence: CASSHVGQVNGGNQPQHF.

The table lists this clone with a few counts. The chain joins TRBV15 to TRBJ2-2; D gene uncertain. V was trimmed by 4 bases and J by 6 bases, leaving 15 bases between them. CDR3 length: 15 amino acids. Germline assignment: CDR1 LNHNV and CDR2 YYDKDF (reference sequence). CDR3 DNA: TGTGCCACCAGCATCGGCAGGTCAAGAGCCGGGGAGCTGTTTTTT. Its translation is CATSIGRSRAGELFF. Variable domain in full (rest from reference TRBV15 and TRBJ2-2): DAMVIQNPRYQVTQFGKPVTLSCSQTLNHNVMYWYQQKSSQAPKLLFHYYDKDFNNEADTPDNFQSRRPNTSFCFLDIRSPGLGDTAMYLCATSIGRSRAGELFFGEGSRLTVL.

This rearrangement joins TRBV1 to TRBJ2-7; the DNA was not compared with TRBD1, the D call given in the table. TRBV1 is classified as a pseudogene. This CDR3 has 10 amino acids. CDR3 nucleotide sequence: TGCACCAAACAGGGTTACGAGCAGTACTTC. Translation gives CTKQGYEQYF.

The chain links TRBV9 to TRBJ2-2, with 10 bases fitting TRBD2. Per the germline V gene, CDR1 is SGDLS and CDR2 is YYNGEE. CDR3 length: 17 residues. The trim removed 0 bases at V and 7 bases at J, leaving 9 bases unmatched. In nucleotides, the CDR3 is TGTGCCAGCAGCGTAGGAGTGGCGGGACTAGCGCGCGGGGAGCTGTTTTTT. Its protein is CASSVGVAGLARGELFF.

The genes are TRBV6-6 and TRBJ1-1; D not certain. CDR1 and CDR2 (germline): MNHNY, SVGAGI (reference sequence). The CDR3 loop spans 12 amino acids. The germline V and J ends were trimmed by 7 bases and 6 bases, with 12 bases remaining between them. CDR3 in DNA: TGTGCCAGCATCGGTGTGGGAGCTGAAGCTTTCTTT. Its protein is CASIGVGAEAFF.

CDR3 protein: CAWSETRRAIQYF. The CDR3 nucleotides read TGTGCCTGGAGTGAGACTAGACGGGCCATTCAGTACTTC. The J gene is TRBJ2-4, the V gene TRBV30; possible D gene TRBD2, 6 bases. Per the germline V gene, CDR1 is GTSNPN and CDR2 is SVGIG (reference sequence). Deletions cut 1 base from V and 9 bases from J, with 13 bases between. The CDR3 consists of 13 residues.

Notes on this clone: The same CDR3 is also encoded by other DNA sequences in this sample. The CDR3 is CASSLGGVSGNTIYF. The CDR3 region has the DNA TGTGCCAGCAGCTTAGGAGGAGTCTCTGGAAACACCATATATTTT. The chain joins TRBV7-9 to TRBJ1-3; D is unclear. V dropped 1 base and J dropped 0 bases, with 7 bases sitting between them. Germline lookup yields CDR1 SEHNR and CDR2 FQNEAQ (reference sequence). CDR3 length: 15 residues.

This chain links TRBV7-3 with TRBJ2-1; 8 bases agree with TRBD2. Germline V CDR1 and CDR2: SGHTA, FQGTGA. V shed 2 bases and J 0 bases; nucleotides not matched to a gene: 3. The CDR3 spans 16 residues. The CDR3 protein is CASSLREGSSYNEQFF. CDR3 in DNA: TGTGCCAGCAGCTTACGGGAGGGGAGCTCCTACAATGAGCAGTTCTTC.

The chain links TRBV5-1 to TRBJ2-1; 8 positions agree with TRBD2. V trimming: 0 bases; J trimming: 6 bases; junction bases outside the gene matches: 14. Germline V CDR1 and CDR2: SGHRS, YFSETQ. The CDR3 spans 18 residues. The CDR3 reads CASSLALKMREERNEQFF. The DNA of the CDR3 is TGCGCCAGCAGCTTGGCCCTCAAGATGCGGGAGGAACGCAATGAGCAGTTCTTC.

This clone appeared a few times. J is TRBJ2-7 and V is TRBV9; the match to TRBD1 covers 8 bases. Germline assignment: CDR1 SGDLS and CDR2 YYNGEE. The CDR3 is made up of 16 amino acids. After removal of 3 bases from V and 6 bases from J, the junction contained 14 bases not matched to a gene. The CDR3 coding sequence is TGTGCCAGCAGCGCCACCACAGGGGGGAAGGGGGTCGAGCAGTACTTC. Its translation is CASSATTGGKGVEQYF.

The chain carries TRBV11-2 and TRBJ2-1; D is uncertain. Germline CDR1 is SGHAT and CDR2 is FQNNGV. The CDR3 runs to 13 residues. The germline V and J ends were trimmed by 1 base and 6 bases, with 7 bases remaining between them. The CDR3 sequence: CASSLGSSNEQFF. In nucleotides, the CDR3 is TGTGCCAGCAGCTTAGGGTCTAGCAATGAGCAGTTCTTC.

The rearrangement links TRBV9 to TRBJ1-1, with D tentatively TRBD1 (5 bases). Germline lookup yields CDR1 SGDLS and CDR2 YYNGEE. V lost 0 bases, J lost 1 base, and 10 bases lay in between. The CDR3 totals 15 residues. As DNA, the CDR3 is TGTGCCAGCAGCGTAGAGGGACTCCGGAACACTGAAGCTTTCTTT. As protein: CASSVEGLRNTEAFF. Looking up the rest from reference TRBV9 and TRBJ1-1 gives the full variable domain: DSGVTQTPKHLITATGQRVTLRCSPRSGDLSVYWYQQSLDQGLQFLIQYYNGEERAKGNILERFSAQQFPDLHSELNLSSLELGDSALYFCASSVEGLRNTEAFFGQGTRLTVV.

This clone was detected a few times. The sample carries other DNA sequences with the same CDR3. The chain employs TRBV7-2 and TRBJ2-2; D unresolved. Germline V gene data show CDR1 as SGHTA and CDR2 as FQGNSA. V was shortened by 4 bases and J by 3 bases, with 3 bases between the two germline ends. The CDR3 length is 12 residues. The CDR3 coding sequence is TGTGCCAGCAGCTCCGACACCGGGGAGCTGTTTTTT. It yields the protein CASSSDTGELFF.

The gene calls are TRBV14 and TRBJ1-1; D is perhaps TRBD1 (6 bases). The ends were cut back, 4 bases at V and 4 bases at J, with 10 bases in the middle. This CDR3 has 13 amino acids. CDR1 SGHDN and CDR2 FVKESK come from the germline V gene. CDR3 bases: TGTGCCAGCAGCCTTGGACAGATCACTGAAGCTTTCTTT. It specifies CASSLGQITEAFF.

This sequence joins TRBV29-1 and TRBJ2-1; the match to TRBD1 covers 9 bases. Losses at the gene ends were 5 bases for V and 7 bases for J; bases not matched to a gene: 3. CDR1 SQVTM and CDR2 ANQGSEA come from the germline V gene. This CDR3 is built from 12 residues. DNA for the CDR3: TGCAGCGTTACAGGGGGCGGTAATGAGCAGTTCTTC. Amino acids: CSVTGGGNEQFF.

This clone occurred many times. The chain has TRBV25-1 and TRBJ2-2; 9 bases align to TRBD1. The length of the CDR3 is 17 residues. Trimming took 3 bases from V and 5 from J; bases not matched to a gene: 10. Germline loops: CDR1 MGHDK, CDR2 SYGVNS. The CDR3 DNA follows: TGTGCCAGCAGTGACGCCCCGGGACAGGGTAGGACCGGGGAGCTGTTTTTT. Translating gives CASSDAPGQGRTGELFF.